Listed below are T cell receptor beta chains from one sample, sequenced in a study of T cells in localized non-small cell lung cancer. Generated by immunoSEQ multiplex PCR, the TCRdb table keeps only in-frame clones and is missing some. Here the sample spans about 52,000 clones, around 87% being singletons. The material sequenced was PBMCs, taken before any cancer treatment. The receptors here all came from a female donor with stage II lung adenocarcinoma. Each CDR3 is given with its conserved first and last residue. A D gene is named only where the DNA matches it firmly. For some rows the clone size is stated as once, few or many, or as a class when expanded; others skip it.

J	V	size	D	CDR3	DNA
TRBJ2-7	TRBV5-1	NA	NA	CASSLATASPTYEQYF	TGCGCCAGCAGCTTGGCTACCGCAAGCCCCACTTACGAGCAGTACTTC
TRBJ2-7	TRBV10-3	NA	NA	CAISEIGFSEQYF	TGTGCCATCAGTGAAATAGGGTTTTCCGAGCAGTACTTC
TRBJ2-1	TRBV7-6	once	NA	CASSFGRSELNEQFF	TGTGCCAGCAGCTTCGGACGGAGCGAACTCAATGAGCAGTTCTTC
TRBJ1-2	TRBV27	NA	NA	CASSSQGYGYTF	TGTGCCAGCAGTTCTCAGGGCTATGGCTACACCTTC
TRBJ2-1	TRBV4-1	NA	TRBD2	CASSQMWSSGGSLRNYNEQFF	TGCGCCAGCAGCCAAATGTGGTCTAGCGGGGGGTCTTTGCGAAATTACAATGAGCAGTTCTTC
TRBJ2-3	TRBV13	NA	NA	CASRGESGTDTQYF	TGTGCCAGCCGTGGGGAATCCGGTACAGATACGCAGTATTTT
TRBJ2-5	TRBV29-1	NA	NA	CSVPGQEYQETQYF	TGCAGCGTGCCGGGACAAGAGTACCAAGAGACCCAGTACTTC
TRBJ1-4	TRBV5-1	NA	NA	CASSQTGTTNEKLFF	TGCGCCAGCAGCCAAACAGGGACAACTAATGAAAAACTGTTTTTT
TRBJ2-2	TRBV11-3	NA	NA	CASSFREGELFF	TGTGCCAGCAGCTTCAGGGAGGGGGAGCTGTTTTTT
TRBJ1-2	TRBV5-6	NA	TRBD1	CASRSGTGSYGYTF	TGTGCCAGCAGATCCGGGACAGGGTCGTATGGCTACACCTTC
TRBJ1-4	TRBV9	NA	TRBD1	CASSPQGRGNEKLFF	TGTGCCAGCAGCCCCCAGGGCAGGGGGAATGAAAAACTGTTTTTT
TRBJ2-2	TRBV18	NA	NA	CASSTDYQTGELFF	TGTGCCAGCTCGACGGACTATCAGACCGGGGAGCTGTTTTTT
TRBJ1-4	TRBV19	NA	NA	CASRIGGTNEKLFF	TGTGCCAGTAGGATCGGGGGCACTAATGAAAAACTGTTTTTT
TRBJ2-2	TRBV27	NA	NA	CASSQSGQPTGELFF	TGTGCCAGCAGTCAATCGGGGCAGCCCACCGGGGAGCTGTTTTTT
TRBJ2-7	TRBV5-1	NA	NA	CASSSEGRVEEQYF	TGCGCCAGCAGCTCGGAGGGCAGGGTGGAGGAGCAGTACTTC
TRBJ1-1	TRBV6-6	NA	NA	CASSTFLTGGITEAFF	TGTGCCAGCAGCACGTTTCTGACCGGGGGGATAACTGAAGCTTTCTTT
TRBJ2-1	TRBV5-6	NA	NA	CASSLYSSQQYNEQFF	TGTGCCAGCAGCCTGTATAGTAGCCAACAGTACAATGAGCAGTTCTTC
TRBJ1-2	TRBV10-3	NA	TRBD1	CATLGQGVPNYGYTF	TGTGCCACCCTAGGACAGGGGGTACCTAACTATGGCTACACCTTC
TRBJ1-2	TRBV10-3	NA	NA	CAAGSGGGDYGYTF	TGTGCCGCCGGGAGTGGAGGGGGGGACTATGGCTACACCTTC
TRBJ2-5	TRBV19	NA	TRBD1	CASSMARTGGQETQYF	TGTGCCAGTAGTATGGCGCGGACAGGGGGGCAAGAGACCCAGTACTTC
TRBJ2-1	TRBV5-1	NA	TRBD2	CASSSTSGVSYLYNEQFF	TGCGCCAGCAGCTCGACTAGCGGGGTTTCGTATTTATACAATGAGCAGTTCTTC
TRBJ1-1	TRBV13	NA	NA	CASSLGIGGLGYTEAFF	TGTGCCAGCAGCTTAGGCATCGGGGGCCTGGGGTACACTGAAGCTTTCTTT
TRBJ2-3	TRBV7-8	few	NA	CASYLQGRGTDTQYF	TGTGCCAGTTATCTACAGGGCCGAGGCACAGATACGCAGTATTTT
TRBJ1-3	TRBV4-1	NA	TRBD1	CASTPGQSGNTIYF	TGCGCCAGCACCCCGGGACAGTCTGGAAACACCATATATTTT
TRBJ2-5	TRBV2	NA	TRBD1	CASSGQGIQETQYF	TGTGCCAGCAGTGGACAGGGGATACAAGAGACCCAGTACTTC
TRBJ1-3	TRBV6-5	NA	NA	CASSYSNAPPMGTIYF	TGTGCCAGCAGTTACTCGAACGCCCCACCGATGGGCACCATATATTTT
TRBJ1-1	TRBV5-6	few	NA	CASGSSMNTEAFF	TGTGCCAGCGGAAGTTCCATGAACACTGAAGCTTTCTTT
TRBJ2-2	TRBV19	NA	NA	CASSIDRRNTGELFF	TGTGCCAGTAGTATTGACAGGAGGAACACCGGGGAGCTGTTTTTT
TRBJ2-2	TRBV15	NA	TRBD1	CATSRPDRGTGELFF	TGTGCCACCAGCAGACCTGACAGGGGGACCGGGGAGCTGTTTTTT
TRBJ2-5	TRBV7-9	NA	NA	CASSLGLAEETQYF	TGTGCCAGCAGCTTAGGGCTAGCAGAAGAGACCCAGTACTTC
TRBJ1-2	TRBV27	NA	NA	CASSLSPTRGYTF	TGTGCCAGCAGTTTATCCCCTACCCGTGGCTACACCTTC